The text below deals with one TCR beta chain. Its recognized antigen is unknown. No qualities accompany the bases; no much larger clone lies one base away. This entry is derived from a study of technical replicates of blood from a few donors (dated by TCRdb to between 2016 and 2019). The CDR3 holds 15 amino acids from the cysteine to the phenylalanine. Only the CDR3 part of the read is kept: 45 bases, read in frame from the first base. CDR1 and CDR2 are read off the germline V gene as SGHRS and YFSETQ. After removal of 4 bases from V and 2 bases from J, the junction retains 7 bases not matched to a gene. Library generation was performed with the immunoSEQ multiplex PCR assay. The table comes from immuneACCESS by way of TCRdb, which keeps in-frame sequences with V and J called. Part of the clones is missing from these tables; in studies checked, under half for an unresolved V gene and the rest for unknown reasons. The sample table holds approximately 76,000 clones, of which roughly 85% were seen once. Around 5% of the sample comes from the top ten.

Sequencing was performed on PBMCs. This receptor chain uses TRBV5-1 and TRBJ2-5, with 8 bases matching TRBD2. The receptor was isolated from a human donor in good health. Some clones in this sample may be carry-over from other donors' samples. At the DNA level, the sequence is TGCGCCAGCAGCAAACCACCGGGGGGGCAAGAGACCCAGTACTTC. Its protein reads: CASSKPPGGQETQYF.